Listed below are T cell receptor beta chains from one sample, sequenced in a study of shared clonotypes between healthy human individuals. The method was immunoSEQ multiplex PCR; TCRdb's version includes in-frame clones alone and lacks a portion of them. This repertoire shows roughly 1,100,000 clones, about 76% found once; its top ten account for 1.4%. Sequenced material: memory CD4+ T cells sorted from blood. The receptor source for this set is a man between 18 and 29 years old in good health. Both conserved end residues are part of each CDR3. A D gene is named only where the DNA matches it firmly. Clone size is shown for a subset of rows, as once, few, many or a class of expanded clone.

CATSSGTALRGYTF	TGTGCCACCAGCAGTGGGACTGCTCTTCGAGGCTACACCTTC	NA	TRBV15	NA	TRBJ1-2
CASSGRDRGQQGTGELFF	TGTGCCAGCAGCGGCCGGGACAGGGGGCAACAGGGCACCGGGGAGCTGTTTTTT	NA	TRBV9	TRBD1	TRBJ2-2
CASSLLSLEQFF	TGTGCCAGCAGCTTATTGTCCCTCGAGCAGTTCTTC	NA	TRBV7-9	NA	TRBJ2-1
CAISAVTGPYEQYF	TGTGCCATCAGTGCAGTGACAGGGCCCTACGAGCAGTACTTC	NA	TRBV10-3	TRBD1	TRBJ2-7
CASSLEGMGGYTF	TGCGCCAGCAGCTTGGAGGGGATGGGAGGCTACACCTTC	NA	TRBV5-1	NA	TRBJ1-2
CASSHRGPDEKLFF	TGTGCCAGCAGCCACAGGGGGCCGGATGAAAAACTGTTTTTT	NA	TRBV11-2	TRBD1	TRBJ1-4
CASSVNDENEQFF	TGTGCCAGCAGCGTAAATGATGAGAATGAGCAGTTCTTC	once	TRBV9	NA	TRBJ2-1
CAISVAGSHNEQFF	TGTGCCATCAGTGTGGCCGGGAGTCACAATGAGCAGTTCTTC	NA	TRBV10-3	NA	TRBJ2-1
CASSLTFSGVYSYNEQFF	TGCGCCAGCAGTCTGACGTTTAGCGGGGTCTACTCCTACAATGAGCAGTTCTTC	NA	TRBV5-1	TRBD2	TRBJ2-1
CASSLGGTGGYGYTF	TGTGCCAGCAGCTTAGGAGGGACAGGTGGTTATGGCTACACCTTC	NA	TRBV7-2	TRBD1	TRBJ1-2
CASSYSGTVVNTEAFF	TGTGCCAGCAGTTACTCGGGGACAGTTGTCAACACTGAAGCTTTCTTT	NA	TRBV6-5	TRBD1	TRBJ1-1
CASSQGGQLGNEQFF	TGCGCCAGCAGCCAAGGAGGGCAGCTAGGCAATGAGCAGTTCTTC	NA	TRBV4-1	NA	TRBJ2-1